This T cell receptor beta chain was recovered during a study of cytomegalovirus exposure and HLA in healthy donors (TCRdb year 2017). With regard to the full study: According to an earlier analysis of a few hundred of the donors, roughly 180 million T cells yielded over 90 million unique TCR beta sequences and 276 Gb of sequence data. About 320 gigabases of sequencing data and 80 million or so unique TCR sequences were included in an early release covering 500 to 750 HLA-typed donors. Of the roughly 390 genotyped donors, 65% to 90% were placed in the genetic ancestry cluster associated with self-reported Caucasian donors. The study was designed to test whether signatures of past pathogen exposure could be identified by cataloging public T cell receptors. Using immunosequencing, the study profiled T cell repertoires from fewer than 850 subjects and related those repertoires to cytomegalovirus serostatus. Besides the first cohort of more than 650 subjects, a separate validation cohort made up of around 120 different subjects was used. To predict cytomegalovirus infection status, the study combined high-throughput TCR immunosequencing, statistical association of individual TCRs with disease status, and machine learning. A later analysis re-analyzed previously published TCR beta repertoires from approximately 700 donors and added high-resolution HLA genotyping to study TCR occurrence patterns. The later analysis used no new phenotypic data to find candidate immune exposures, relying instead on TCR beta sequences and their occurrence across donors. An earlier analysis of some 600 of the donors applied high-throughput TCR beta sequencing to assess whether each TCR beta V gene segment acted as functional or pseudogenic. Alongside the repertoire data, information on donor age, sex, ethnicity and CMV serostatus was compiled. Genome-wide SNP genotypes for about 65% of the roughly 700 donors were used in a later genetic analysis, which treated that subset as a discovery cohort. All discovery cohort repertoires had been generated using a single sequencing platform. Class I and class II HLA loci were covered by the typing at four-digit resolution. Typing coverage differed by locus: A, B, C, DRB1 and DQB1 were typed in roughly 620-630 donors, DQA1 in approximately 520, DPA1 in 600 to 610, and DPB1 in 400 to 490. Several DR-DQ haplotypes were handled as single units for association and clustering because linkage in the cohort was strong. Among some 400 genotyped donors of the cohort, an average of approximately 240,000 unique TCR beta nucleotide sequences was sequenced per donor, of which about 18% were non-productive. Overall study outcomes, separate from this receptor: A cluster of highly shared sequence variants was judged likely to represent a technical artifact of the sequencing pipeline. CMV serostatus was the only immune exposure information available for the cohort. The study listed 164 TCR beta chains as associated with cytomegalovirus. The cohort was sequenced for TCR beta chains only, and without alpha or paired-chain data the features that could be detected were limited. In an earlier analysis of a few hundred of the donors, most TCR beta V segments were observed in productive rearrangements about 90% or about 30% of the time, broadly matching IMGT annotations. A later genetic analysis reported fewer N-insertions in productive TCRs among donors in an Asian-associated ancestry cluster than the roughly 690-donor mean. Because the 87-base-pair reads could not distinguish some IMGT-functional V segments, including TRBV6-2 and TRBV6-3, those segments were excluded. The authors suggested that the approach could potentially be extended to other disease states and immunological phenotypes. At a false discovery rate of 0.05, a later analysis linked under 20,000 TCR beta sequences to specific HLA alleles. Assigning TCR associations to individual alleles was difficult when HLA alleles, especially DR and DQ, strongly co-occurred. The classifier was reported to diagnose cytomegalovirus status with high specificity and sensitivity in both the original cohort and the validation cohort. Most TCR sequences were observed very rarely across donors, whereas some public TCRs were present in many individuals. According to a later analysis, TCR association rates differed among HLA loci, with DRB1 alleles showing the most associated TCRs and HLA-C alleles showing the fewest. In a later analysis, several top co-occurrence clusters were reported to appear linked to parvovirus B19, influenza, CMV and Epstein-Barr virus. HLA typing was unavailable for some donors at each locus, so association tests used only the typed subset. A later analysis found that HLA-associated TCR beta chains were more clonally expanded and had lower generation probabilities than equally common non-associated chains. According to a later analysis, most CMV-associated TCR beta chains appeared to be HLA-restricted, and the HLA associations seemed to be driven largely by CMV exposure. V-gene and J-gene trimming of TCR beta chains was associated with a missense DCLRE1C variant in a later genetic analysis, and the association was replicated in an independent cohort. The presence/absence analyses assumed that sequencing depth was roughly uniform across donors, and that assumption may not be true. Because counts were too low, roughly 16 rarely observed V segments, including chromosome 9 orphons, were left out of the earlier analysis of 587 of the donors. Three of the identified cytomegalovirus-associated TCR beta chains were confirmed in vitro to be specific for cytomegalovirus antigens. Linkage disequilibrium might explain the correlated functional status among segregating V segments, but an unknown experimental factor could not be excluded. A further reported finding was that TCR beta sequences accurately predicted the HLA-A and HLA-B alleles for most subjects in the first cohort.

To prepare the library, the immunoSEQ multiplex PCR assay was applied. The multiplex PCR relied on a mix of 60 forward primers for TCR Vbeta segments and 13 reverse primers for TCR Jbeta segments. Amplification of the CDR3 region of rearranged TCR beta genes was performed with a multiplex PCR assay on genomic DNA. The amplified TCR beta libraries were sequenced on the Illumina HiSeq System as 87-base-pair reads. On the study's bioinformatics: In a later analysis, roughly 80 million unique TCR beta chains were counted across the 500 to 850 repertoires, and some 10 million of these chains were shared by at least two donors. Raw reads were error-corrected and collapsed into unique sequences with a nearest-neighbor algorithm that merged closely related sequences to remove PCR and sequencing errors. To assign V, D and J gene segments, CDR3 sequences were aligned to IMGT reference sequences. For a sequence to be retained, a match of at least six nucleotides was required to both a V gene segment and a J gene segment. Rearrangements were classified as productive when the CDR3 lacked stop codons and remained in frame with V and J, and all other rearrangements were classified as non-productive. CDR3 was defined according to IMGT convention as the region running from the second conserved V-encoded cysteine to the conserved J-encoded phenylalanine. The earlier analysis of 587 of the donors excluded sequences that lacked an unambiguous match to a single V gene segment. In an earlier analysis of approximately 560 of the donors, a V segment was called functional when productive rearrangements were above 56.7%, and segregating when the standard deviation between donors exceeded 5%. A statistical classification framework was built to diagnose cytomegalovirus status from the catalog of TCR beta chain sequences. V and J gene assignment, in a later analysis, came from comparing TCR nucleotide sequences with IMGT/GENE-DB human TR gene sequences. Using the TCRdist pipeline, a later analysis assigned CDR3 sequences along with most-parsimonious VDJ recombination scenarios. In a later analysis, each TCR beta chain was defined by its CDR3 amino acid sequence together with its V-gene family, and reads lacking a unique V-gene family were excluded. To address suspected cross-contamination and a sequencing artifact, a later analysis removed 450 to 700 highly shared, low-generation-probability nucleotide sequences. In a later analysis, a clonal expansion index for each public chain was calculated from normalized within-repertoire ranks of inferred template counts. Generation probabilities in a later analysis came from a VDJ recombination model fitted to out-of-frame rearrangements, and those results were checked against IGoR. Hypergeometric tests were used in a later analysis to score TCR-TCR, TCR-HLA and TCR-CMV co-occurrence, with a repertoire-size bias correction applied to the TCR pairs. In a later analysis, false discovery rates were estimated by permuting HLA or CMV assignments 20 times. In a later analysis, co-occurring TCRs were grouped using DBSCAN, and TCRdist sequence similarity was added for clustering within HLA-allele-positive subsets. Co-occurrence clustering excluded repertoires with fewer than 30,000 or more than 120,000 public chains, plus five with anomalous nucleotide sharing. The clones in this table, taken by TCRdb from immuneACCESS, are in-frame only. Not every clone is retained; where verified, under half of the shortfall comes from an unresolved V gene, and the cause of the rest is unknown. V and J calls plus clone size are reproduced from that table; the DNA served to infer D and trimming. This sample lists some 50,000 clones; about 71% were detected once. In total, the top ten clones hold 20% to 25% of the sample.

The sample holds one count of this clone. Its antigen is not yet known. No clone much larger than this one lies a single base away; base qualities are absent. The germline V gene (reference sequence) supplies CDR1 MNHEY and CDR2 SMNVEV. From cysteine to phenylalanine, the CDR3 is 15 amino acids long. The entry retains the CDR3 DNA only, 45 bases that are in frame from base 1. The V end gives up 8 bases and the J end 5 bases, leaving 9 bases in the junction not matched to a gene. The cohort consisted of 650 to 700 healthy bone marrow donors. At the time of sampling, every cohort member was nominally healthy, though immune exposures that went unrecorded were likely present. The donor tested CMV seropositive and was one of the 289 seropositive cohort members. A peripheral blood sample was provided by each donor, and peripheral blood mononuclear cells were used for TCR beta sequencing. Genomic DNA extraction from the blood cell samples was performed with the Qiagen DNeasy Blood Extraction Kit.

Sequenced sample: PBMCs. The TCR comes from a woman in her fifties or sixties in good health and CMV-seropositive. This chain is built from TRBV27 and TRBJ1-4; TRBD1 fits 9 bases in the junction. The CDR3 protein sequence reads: CASGTGMTINEKLFF. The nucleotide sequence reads TGTGCCAGCGGGACAGGGATGACGATAAATGAAAAACTGTTTTTT.